This T cell receptor beta chain was sequenced for a study of control samples from healthy donors and cancer patients. The CDR3 length is 14 residues. CDR1 is LNHDA and CDR2 is SQIVND in the germline V gene (reference sequence). V lost 1 base and J 3 bases, leaving 9 bases between the germline ends. Data came from immunoSEQ multiplex PCR; TCRdb stores just in-frame clones and leaves some out. The sample carries about 190,000 clones, 91% recorded once. Sequenced input: blood. The TCR sequence derives from a man younger than 40 in good health. The rearrangement joins TRBV19 to TRBJ1-1; D is ambiguous. The CDR3 loop is CASSIGLTDTEAFF. The CDR3 DNA reads as TGTGCCAGTAGTATAGGGCTCACGGACACTGAAGCTTTCTTT.